This entry lists 9 T cell receptor beta chains sequenced from one sample in a study of T cell responses to AZD1222 COVID-19 vaccine. This table comes from immunoSEQ multiplex PCR, and its TCRdb copy is limited to in-frame clones, with some not included. The top ten hold approximately 3% of the sample, which has about 130,000 clones, roughly 90% seen once. Sequencing used peripheral blood, obtained on day 0 of AZD1222 vaccination. The receptors were sampled from an adult in good health.

The CDR3 is CASSSILNQPQHF. CDR3 nucleotide sequence: TGTGCCAGTAGTTCTATCCTTAATCAGCCCCAGCATTTT. The chain combines TRBV19 with TRBJ1-5; no definite D call. Trimming stripped 5 bases from V and 4 bases from J, with 9 bases between. Germline values: CDR1 LNHDA, CDR2 SQIVND (reference sequence). CDR3 length: 13 amino acids.

J is TRBJ1-2 and V is TRBV5-6; D unresolved. V gave up 4 bases and J gave up 4 bases, with 17 bases separating them. Germline V gene sequence: CDR1 SGHDT, CDR2 YYEEEE. CDR3 length: 15 amino acids. The CDR3 region has the DNA TGTGCCAGCAGCCCGGACGGACCCCTTAGCTATGGCTACACCTTC. It translates to CASSPDGPLSYGYTF.

The chain uses TRBV5-1 and TRBJ1-4, with 7 bases identical to TRBD1. The junction had 12 bases not matched to a gene; V was cut back by 0 bases and J by 13 bases. This CDR3 is built from 15 residues. Germline assignment: CDR1 SGHRS and CDR2 YFSETQ. CDR3 region: CASSLAGTVPDGLFF. DNA for the CDR3: TGCGCCAGCAGCTTGGCCGGGACAGTCCCAGACGGACTGTTTTTT.

This chain uses TRBV7-7 with TRBJ2-5, with TRBD1 matching over 9 bases. The CDR3 has 16 residues. CDR1 is SSHAT and CDR2 is FNYEAQ in the germline V gene (reference sequence). V shed 3 bases and J 4 bases; nucleotides not matched to a gene: 9. CDR3 nucleotide sequence: TGTGCCAGCAGCTTGGGGCCCACAGGGGGCCGAGAGACCCAGTACTTC. This translates into CASSLGPTGGRETQYF. Together with reference TRBV7-7 and TRBJ2-5, the CDR3 gives the full variable domain: GAGVSQSPRYKVTKRGQDVTLRCDPISSHATLYWYQQALGQGPEFLTYFNYEAQPDKSGLPSDRFSAERPEGSISTLTIQRTEQRDSAMYRCASSLGPTGGRETQYFGPGTRLLVL.

This chain uses TRBV5-5 with TRBJ2-7; no clear D gene. V was trimmed by 4 bases and J by 4 bases, leaving 15 bases between them. The CDR3 consists of 14 residues. Germline values: CDR1 SGHKS, CDR2 YYEKEE (reference sequence). CDR3 region: CASSQMGPGYEQYF. The CDR3 DNA reads as TGTGCCAGCAGCCAAATGGGCCCCGGATACGAGCAGTACTTC.

The V and J genes are TRBV10-1 and TRBJ1-2; D is uncertain. CDR1 WNHNN and CDR2 SYGVQD come from the germline V gene (reference sequence). V dropped 3 bases and J dropped 6 bases, with 14 bases sitting between them. This CDR3 region has 14 residues. The CDR3 DNA reads TGCGCCAGCAGTGATGCGAAAGGATTCGATGGCTACACCTTC. It yields the protein CASSDAKGFDGYTF.

This sequence joins TRBV6-5 and TRBJ1-1; 7 bases line up with TRBD1. The V gene end was trimmed by 4 bases and the J gene end by 0 bases; junction bases not matched to a gene: 5. This CDR3 contains 15 residues. The germline CDR1 and CDR2 sequences are MNHEY and SVGAGI. CDR3 loop: CASSWTGYMNTEAFF. The CDR3 nucleotides read TGTGCCAGCAGTTGGACAGGTTACATGAACACTGAAGCTTTCTTT.

The CDR3 DNA follows: TGCGCCAGCAGCCAAGGAGCGGCAGCGGGCTACGAGCAGTACTTC. This translates into CASSQGAAAGYEQYF. This sequence joins TRBV4-3 and TRBJ2-7; possibly TRBD2 for D (6 bases). The ends were cut back, 1 base at V and 3 bases at J, with 13 bases in the middle. The germline V gene encodes CDR1 LGHNA and CDR2 YSLEER. There are 15 residues in the CDR3.

This clone appeared a single time. The chain joins TRBV6-5 to TRBJ2-3, with TRBD2 matching over 9 bases. The V segment lost 8 bases and the J segment 5 bases; nucleotides outside the gene matches: 8. The CDR3 extends over 14 amino acids. CDR1 is MNHEY, CDR2 SVGAGI, per germline. The DNA for the CDR3 is TGTGCCAGCGCGTATAGCGGGAGAAAAGATACGCAGTATTTT. It encodes CASAYSGRKDTQYF.